This section outlines one TCR beta chain sequence together with its context. The antigen remains undetermined. Semiquantitative ARM-PCR amplified T cell receptor alpha and beta CDR3 regions from mRNA. Tagged nested gene-specific primers were used first, then communal superprimers amplified exponentially. First-round products served as template after exonuclease removal of nested primers. TCRdb used MiXCR to reprocess the multiplex PCR reads, holding one entry per CDR3 protein. The sample holds 10,000 to 15,000 distinct CDR3 sequences; roughly 68% are singletons and the top ten take roughly 29%. The CDR3 length is 15 residues. The germline gives CDR1 LGHNA, CDR2 YNFKEQ. V was cut by 3 bases and J by 0 bases, with 12 bases left in between. The sample originates from a study of relationships among human T cell subsets. Whole-study results and caveats: Clones with over 100 reads held over 60% of CD8+ cytotoxic sequences. Substantial CDR3 sharing among Th1, Th2 and regulatory cells suggested stochastic fate choice.

Th1 cells were collected as flow-through following bead selections for CD25, CD56 and CD294. The V and J genes are TRBV4-2 and TRBJ2-7, with D unresolved. Sequencing was performed on CD4+ Th1 cells sorted from blood. The TCR comes from a man aged 40-49 years in good health. The CDR3 DNA follows: TGTGCCAGCAGCCACGAGCAGGCCCCCTCCTACGAGCAGTACTTC. Its protein product is CASSHEQAPSYEQYF.